The 3 T cell receptor beta chains below come from one sample, sequenced in a study of blood T cell repertoires in COVID-19. Profiled with immunoSEQ multiplex PCR; TCRdb holds only in-frame clones, not every one. The data show about 270,000 clones, 83% seen once. Sample: peripheral blood. Receptor source: a woman between 50 and 59 years old who had recovered from COVID-19.

A single count supports this clone. The chain combines TRBV6-5 with TRBJ1-1, with D perhaps TRBD1 (5 bases). The CDR3 totals 13 residues. Between the trimmed V and J ends, which lost 6 bases and 6 bases, there was a span of 14 bases. CDR1 and CDR2 (germline): MNHEY, SVGAGI. The CDR3 DNA sequence: TGTGCCAGCAGGGTACCAGGGCCGTCTGAAGCTTTCTTT. This codes for CASRVPGPSEAFF.

The chain couples TRBV27 to TRBJ2-1; tentative D call: TRBD2 (6 bases). V was shortened by 2 bases and J by 6 bases, with 11 bases between the two germline ends. The CDR3 runs 14 residues. Germline V gene lookup returns CDR1 MNHEY and CDR2 SMNVEV (reference sequence). CDR3 loop: CASSLEGRFNEQFF. The CDR3 DNA follows: TGTGCCAGCAGTTTAGAAGGGAGGTTCAATGAGCAGTTCTTC.

This CDR3 reads CASSPQGWYGYTF. In nucleotides, the CDR3 is TGTGCCAGCAGCCCACAGGGCTGGTATGGCTACACCTTC. J is TRBJ1-2 and V is TRBV7-8, with D perhaps matching TRBD1 (6 bases). Germline V lookup: CDR1 SGHVS, CDR2 FQNEAQ. Trimming cost V 5 bases and J 5 bases, with 12 bases left between them. The CDR3 extends over 13 amino acids.